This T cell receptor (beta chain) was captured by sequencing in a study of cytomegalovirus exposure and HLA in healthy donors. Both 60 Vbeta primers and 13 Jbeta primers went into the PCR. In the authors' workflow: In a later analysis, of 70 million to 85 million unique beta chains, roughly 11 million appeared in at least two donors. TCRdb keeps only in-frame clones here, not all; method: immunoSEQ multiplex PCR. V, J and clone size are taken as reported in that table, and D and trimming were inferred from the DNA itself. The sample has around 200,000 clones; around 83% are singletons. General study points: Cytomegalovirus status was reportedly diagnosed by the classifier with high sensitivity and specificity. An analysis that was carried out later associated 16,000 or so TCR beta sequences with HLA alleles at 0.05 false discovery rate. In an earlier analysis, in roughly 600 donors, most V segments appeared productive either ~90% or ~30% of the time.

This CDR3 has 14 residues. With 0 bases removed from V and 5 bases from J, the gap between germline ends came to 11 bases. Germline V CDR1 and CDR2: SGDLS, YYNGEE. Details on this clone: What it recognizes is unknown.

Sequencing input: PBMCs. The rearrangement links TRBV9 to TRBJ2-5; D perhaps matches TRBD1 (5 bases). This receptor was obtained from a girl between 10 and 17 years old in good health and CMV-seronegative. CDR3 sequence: CASSVGVKGETQYF. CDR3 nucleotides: TGTGCCAGCAGCGTAGGAGTAAAGGGGGAGACCCAGTACTTC.